The T cell receptor beta chain described here comes from a study of CD8+ T cells in alopecia areata. Findings of the study overall: It was less clear whether patients shared TCRs than it was in mice, possibly because of HLA.

This clone showed up just a few times. The antigen remains undetermined. Once RNA had been extracted, it was reverse transcribed into cDNA to act as the sequencing template. Repertoires were generated with immunoSEQ multiplex PCR, while TCRdb's copy carries only in-frame clones and drops some. The data contain about 140,000 clones, nearly 55% of them singletons. Treatment specified: oral pan-JAK inhibitor, 5-10 mg twice daily. Source: CD8+ T cells sorted from blood, taken at week 4, from a patient treated with tofacitinib. This sequence was found in a human donor with alopecia areata.

The CDR3 sequence: CASSQEGRETQYF. Written as DNA, the CDR3 is TGTGCCAGCAGCCAAGAGGGGAGAGAGACCCAGTACTTC. The chain has TRBV4-2 and TRBJ2-5; a possible D gene is TRBD2 (5 bases). The length of the CDR3 is 13 residues. Per the germline V gene, CDR1 is LGHNA and CDR2 is YNFKEQ. Trimming pared 0 bases from V and 4 bases from J, leaving 6 bases between.